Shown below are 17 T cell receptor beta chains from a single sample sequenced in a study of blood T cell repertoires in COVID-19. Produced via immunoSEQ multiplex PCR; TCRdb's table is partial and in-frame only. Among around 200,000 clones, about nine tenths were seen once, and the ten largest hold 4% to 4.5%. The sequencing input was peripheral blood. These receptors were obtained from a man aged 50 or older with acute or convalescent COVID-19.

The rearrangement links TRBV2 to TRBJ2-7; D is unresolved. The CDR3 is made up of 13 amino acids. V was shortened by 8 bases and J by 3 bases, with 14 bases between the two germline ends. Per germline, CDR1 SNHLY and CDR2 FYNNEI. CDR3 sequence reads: CASSLSRYYEQYF. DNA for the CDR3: TGTGCCAGCTCCCTTTCCAGGTACTACGAGCAGTACTTC.

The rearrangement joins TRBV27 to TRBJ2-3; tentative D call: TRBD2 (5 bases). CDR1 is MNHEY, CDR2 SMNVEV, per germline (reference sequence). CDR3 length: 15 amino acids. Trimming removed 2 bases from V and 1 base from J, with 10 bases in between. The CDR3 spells CASSLGESGTDTQYF. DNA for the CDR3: TGTGCCAGCAGTTTAGGGGAGTCCGGCACAGATACGCAGTATTTT.

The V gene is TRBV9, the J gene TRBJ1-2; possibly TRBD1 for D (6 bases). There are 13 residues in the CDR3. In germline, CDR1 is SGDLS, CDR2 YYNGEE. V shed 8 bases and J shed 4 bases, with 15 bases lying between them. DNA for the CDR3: TGTGCCAGTTCCCCCGGACAGCTCTATGGCTACACCTTC. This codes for CASSPGQLYGYTF.

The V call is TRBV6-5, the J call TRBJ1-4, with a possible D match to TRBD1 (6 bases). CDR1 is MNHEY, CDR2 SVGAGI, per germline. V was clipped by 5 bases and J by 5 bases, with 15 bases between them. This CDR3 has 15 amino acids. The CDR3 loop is CASSLRWTANEKLFF. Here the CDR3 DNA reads TGTGCCAGCAGTCTCCGGTGGACAGCGAATGAAAAACTGTTTTTT.

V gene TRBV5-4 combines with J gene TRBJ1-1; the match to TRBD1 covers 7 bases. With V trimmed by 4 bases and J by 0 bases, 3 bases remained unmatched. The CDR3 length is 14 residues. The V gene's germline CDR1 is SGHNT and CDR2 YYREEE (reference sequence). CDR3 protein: CASSTGQMNTEAFF. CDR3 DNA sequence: TGTGCCAGCAGCACGGGACAGATGAACACTGAAGCTTTCTTT.

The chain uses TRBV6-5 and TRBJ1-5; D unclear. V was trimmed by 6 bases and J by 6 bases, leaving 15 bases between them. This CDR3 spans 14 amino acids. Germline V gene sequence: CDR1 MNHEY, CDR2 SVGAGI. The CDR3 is CASSLGGEGQPQHF. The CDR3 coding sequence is TGTGCCAGCAGCTTAGGTGGAGAGGGTCAGCCCCAGCATTTT.

In nucleotides, the CDR3 is TGTGCCAGCAGCCACGGAACGGGGCAAGAGACCCAGTACTTC. It codes for CASSHGTGQETQYF. The gene calls are TRBV3-1 (or the pseudogene TRBV3-2) and TRBJ2-5; a weak D match, TRBD2 (5 bases). V was cut by 3 bases and J by 2 bases, with 10 bases left in between. The CDR3 spans 14 residues. Germline assignment: CDR1 LGHDT and CDR2 YNNKEL (reference sequence).

In nucleotides, the CDR3 is TGTGCCAGCAGTTTATCGTTCAGGGTCGAGCAGTACTTC. Its translation is CASSLSFRVEQYF. V is TRBV27 and J is TRBJ2-7; weak D call: TRBD1 (5 bases). Deletions cut 0 bases from V and 6 bases from J, with 9 bases between. Per the germline V gene, CDR1 is MNHEY and CDR2 is SMNVEV (reference sequence). The CDR3 runs 13 residues.

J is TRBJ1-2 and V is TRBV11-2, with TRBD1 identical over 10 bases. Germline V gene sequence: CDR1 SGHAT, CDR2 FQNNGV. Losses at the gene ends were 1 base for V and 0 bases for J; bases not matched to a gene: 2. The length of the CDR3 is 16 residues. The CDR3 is CASSLAGTGANYGYTF. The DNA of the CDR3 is TGTGCCAGCAGCTTAGCCGGGACAGGGGCTAACTATGGCTACACCTTC. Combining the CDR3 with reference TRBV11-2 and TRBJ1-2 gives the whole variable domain EAGVAQSPRYKIIEKRQSVAFWCNPISGHATLYWYQQILGQGPKLLIQFQNNGVVDDSQLPKDRFSAERLKGVDSTLKIQPAKLEDSAVYLCASSLAGTGANYGYTFGSGTRLTVV.

In DNA form, the CDR3 reads TGTGCCAGCAGTTTCGGGAGGGGGGCCGCTGAAAAACTGTTTTTT. It specifies CASSFGRGAAEKLFF. The chain links TRBV27 to TRBJ1-4; a possible D gene is TRBD1 (6 bases). V lost 3 bases and J lost 7, with 15 bases in between. This CDR3 region has 15 residues. Germline V gene sequence: CDR1 MNHEY, CDR2 SMNVEV (reference sequence).

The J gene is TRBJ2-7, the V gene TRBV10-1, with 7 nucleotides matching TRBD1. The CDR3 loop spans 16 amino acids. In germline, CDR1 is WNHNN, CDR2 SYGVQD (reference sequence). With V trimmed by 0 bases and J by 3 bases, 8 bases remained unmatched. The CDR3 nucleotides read TGCGCCAGCAGTGAGTCGTCTCGGACAGGATTCTACGAGCAGTACTTC. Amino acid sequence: CASSESSRTGFYEQYF.

The CDR3 sequence is CASSSGFTEAFF. The DNA of the CDR3 is TGTGCCAGCAGTTCAGGGTTCACTGAAGCTTTCTTT. This sequence joins TRBV27 and TRBJ1-1; TRBD1 might be the D (5 bases). The CDR3 sequence is 12 residues long. Germline lookup yields CDR1 MNHEY and CDR2 SMNVEV (reference sequence). V was trimmed by 4 bases and J by 4 bases, leaving 7 bases between them.

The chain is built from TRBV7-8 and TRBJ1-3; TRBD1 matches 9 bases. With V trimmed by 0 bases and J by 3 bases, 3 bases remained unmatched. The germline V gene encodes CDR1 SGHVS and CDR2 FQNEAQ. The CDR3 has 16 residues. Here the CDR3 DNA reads TGTGCCAGCAGCTTAGCGGGGACAGGGAGTGGAAACACCATATATTTT. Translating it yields CASSLAGTGSGNTIYF.

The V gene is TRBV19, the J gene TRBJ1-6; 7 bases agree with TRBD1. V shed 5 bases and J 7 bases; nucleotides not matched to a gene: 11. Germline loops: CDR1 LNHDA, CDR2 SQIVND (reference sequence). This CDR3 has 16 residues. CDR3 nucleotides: TGTGCCAGTAGTCCCAGTAGGACAGGCGGAAATTCACCCCTCCACTTT. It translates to CASSPSRTGGNSPLHF.

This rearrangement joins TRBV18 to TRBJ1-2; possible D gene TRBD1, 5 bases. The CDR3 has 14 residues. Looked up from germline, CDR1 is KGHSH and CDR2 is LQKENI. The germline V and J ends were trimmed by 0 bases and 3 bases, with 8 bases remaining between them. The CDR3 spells CASSPPGADYGYTF. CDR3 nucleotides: TGTGCCAGCTCACCACCTGGGGCGGACTATGGCTACACCTTC.

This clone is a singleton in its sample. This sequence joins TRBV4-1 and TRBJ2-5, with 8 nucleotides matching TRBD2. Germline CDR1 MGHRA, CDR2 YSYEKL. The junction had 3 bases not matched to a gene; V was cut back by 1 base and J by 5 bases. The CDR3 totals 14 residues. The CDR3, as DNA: TGCGCCAGCAGCCAAGCGGGGGGGCCGGAGACCCAGTACTTC. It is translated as CASSQAGGPETQYF.

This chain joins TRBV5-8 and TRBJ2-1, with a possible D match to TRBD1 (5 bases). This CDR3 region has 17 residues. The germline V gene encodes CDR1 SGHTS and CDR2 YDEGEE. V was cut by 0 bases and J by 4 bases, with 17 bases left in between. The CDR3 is CASSLVKTVVLYNEQFF. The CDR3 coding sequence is TGTGCCAGCAGCTTGGTTAAGACAGTGGTTCTTTACAATGAGCAGTTCTTC.